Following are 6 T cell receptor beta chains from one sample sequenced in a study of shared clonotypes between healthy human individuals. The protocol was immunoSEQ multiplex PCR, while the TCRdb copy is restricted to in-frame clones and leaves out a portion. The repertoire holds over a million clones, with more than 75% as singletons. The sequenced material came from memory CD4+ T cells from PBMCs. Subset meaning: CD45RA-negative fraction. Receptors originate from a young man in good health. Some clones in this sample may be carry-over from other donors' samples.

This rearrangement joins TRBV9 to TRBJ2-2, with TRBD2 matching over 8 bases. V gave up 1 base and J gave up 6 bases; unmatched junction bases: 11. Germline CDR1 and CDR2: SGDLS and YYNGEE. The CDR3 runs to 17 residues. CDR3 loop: CASSVTSGRNPPGELFF. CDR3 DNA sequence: TGTGCCAGCAGCGTAACCAGCGGGAGAAATCCCCCCGGGGAGCTGTTTTTT.

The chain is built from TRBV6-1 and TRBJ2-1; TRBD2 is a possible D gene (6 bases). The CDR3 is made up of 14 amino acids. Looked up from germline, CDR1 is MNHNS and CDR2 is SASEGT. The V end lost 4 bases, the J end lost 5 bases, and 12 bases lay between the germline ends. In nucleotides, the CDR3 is TGTGCCAGCAGTGTGGCAGGCGGGAACAATGAGCAGTTCTTC. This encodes CASSVAGGNNEQFF.

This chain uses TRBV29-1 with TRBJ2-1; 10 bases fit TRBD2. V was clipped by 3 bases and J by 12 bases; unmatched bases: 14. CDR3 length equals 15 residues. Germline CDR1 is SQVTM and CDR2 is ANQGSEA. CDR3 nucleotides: TGCAGCGTTGAGTTGCTAGCGGGAGAATTGGGGAGGCAGTTCTTC. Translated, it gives CSVELLAGELGRQFF.

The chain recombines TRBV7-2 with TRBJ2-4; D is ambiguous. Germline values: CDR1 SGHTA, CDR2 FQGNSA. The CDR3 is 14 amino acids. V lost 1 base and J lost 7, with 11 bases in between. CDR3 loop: CASSLEVVSNIQYF. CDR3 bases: TGTGCCAGCAGCTTAGAAGTAGTGTCGAACATTCAGTACTTC.

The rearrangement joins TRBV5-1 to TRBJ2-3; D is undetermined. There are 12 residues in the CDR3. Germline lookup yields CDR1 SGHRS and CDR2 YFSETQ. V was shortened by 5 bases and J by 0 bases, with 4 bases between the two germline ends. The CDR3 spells CASRWSTDTQYF. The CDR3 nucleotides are TGCGCCAGCAGGTGGAGCACAGATACGCAGTATTTT. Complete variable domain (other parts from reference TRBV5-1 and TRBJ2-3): KAGVTQTPRYLIKTRGQQVTLSCSPISGHRSVSWYQQTPGQGLQFLFEYFSETQRNKGNFPGRFSGRQFSNSRSEMNVSTLELGDSALYLCASRWSTDTQYFGPGTRLTVL.

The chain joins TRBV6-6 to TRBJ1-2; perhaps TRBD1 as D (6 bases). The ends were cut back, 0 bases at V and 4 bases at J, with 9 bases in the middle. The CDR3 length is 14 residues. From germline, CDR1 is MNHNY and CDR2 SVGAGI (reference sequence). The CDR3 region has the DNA TGTGCCAGCAGTTACTCAGGACAGTTCTATGGCTACACCTTC. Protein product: CASSYSGQFYGYTF.